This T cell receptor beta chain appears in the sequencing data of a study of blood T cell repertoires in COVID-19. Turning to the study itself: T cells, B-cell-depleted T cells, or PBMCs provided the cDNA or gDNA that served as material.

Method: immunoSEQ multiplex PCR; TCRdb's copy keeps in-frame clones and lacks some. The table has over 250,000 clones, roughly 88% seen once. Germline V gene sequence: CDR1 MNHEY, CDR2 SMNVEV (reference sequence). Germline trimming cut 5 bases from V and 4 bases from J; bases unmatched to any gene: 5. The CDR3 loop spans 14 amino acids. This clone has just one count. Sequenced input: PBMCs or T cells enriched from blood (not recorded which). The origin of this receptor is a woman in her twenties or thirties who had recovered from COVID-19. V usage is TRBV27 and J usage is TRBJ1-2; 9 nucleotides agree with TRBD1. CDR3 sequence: CASSLTTGGYGYTF. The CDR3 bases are TGTGCCAGCAGTCTAACGACAGGGGGCTATGGCTACACCTTC.